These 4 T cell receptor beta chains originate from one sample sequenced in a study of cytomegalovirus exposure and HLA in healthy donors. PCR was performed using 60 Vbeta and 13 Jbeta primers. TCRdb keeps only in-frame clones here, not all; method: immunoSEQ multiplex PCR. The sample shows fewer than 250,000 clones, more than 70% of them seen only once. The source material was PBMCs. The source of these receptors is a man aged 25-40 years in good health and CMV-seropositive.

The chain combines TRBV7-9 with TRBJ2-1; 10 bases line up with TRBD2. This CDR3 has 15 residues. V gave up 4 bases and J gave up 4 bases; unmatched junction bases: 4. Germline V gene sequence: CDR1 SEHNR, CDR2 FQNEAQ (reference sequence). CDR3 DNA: TGTGCCAGCAGCTCGGTAGCGGGAGGATACAATGAGCAGTTCTTC. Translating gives CASSSVAGGYNEQFF.

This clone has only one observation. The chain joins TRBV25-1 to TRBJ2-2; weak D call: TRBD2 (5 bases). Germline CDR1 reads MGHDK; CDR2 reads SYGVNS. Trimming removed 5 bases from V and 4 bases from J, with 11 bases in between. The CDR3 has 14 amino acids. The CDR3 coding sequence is TGTGCCAGCAGTAACGGGATTCTCACCGGGGAGCTGTTTTTT. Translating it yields CASSNGILTGELFF. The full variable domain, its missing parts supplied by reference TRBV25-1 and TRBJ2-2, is EADIYQTPRYLVIGTGKKITLECSQTMGHDKMYWYQQDPGMELHLIHYSYGVNSTEKGDLSSESTVSRIRTEHFPLTLESARPSHTSQYLCASSNGILTGELFFGEGSRLTVL.

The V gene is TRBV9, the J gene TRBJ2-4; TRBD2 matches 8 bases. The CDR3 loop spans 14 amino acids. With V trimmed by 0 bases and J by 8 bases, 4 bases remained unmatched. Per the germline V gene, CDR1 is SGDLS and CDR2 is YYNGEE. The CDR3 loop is CASSVGTSMDIQYF. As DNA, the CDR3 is TGTGCCAGCAGCGTAGGGACTAGCATGGACATTCAGTACTTC.

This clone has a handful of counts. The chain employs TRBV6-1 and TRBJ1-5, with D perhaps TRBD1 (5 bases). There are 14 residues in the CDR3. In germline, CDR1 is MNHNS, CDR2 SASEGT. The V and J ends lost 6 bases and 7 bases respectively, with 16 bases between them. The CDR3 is CASSLHGGDQPQHF. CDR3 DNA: TGTGCCAGCAGCCTACACGGAGGGGACCAGCCCCAGCATTTT.